The 10 T cell receptor beta chains below were found in one sample sequenced in a study of shared clonotypes between healthy human individuals. TCRdb's table, derived via immunoSEQ multiplex PCR, lists solely in-frame clones and lacks some. Here the sample spans about 2.4 million clones, roughly 93% being singletons. The specimen sequenced was naive CD4+ T cells from PBMCs. Stated subset: CD45RA+ positively selected. The receptors originated from a man younger than 35 in good health. Some clones in this sample may be carry-over from other donors' samples.

This sequence joins TRBV10-2 and TRBJ2-1; maybe TRBD2 (5 bases). Germline values: CDR1 WSHSY, CDR2 SAAADI. Trimming cost V 4 bases and J 8 bases, with 18 bases left between them. The CDR3 totals 15 residues. CDR3 in amino acids: CASSGGVTNNHEQFF. The DNA of the CDR3 is TGCGCCAGCAGTGGGGGAGTCACCAACAATCATGAGCAGTTCTTC.

The V gene is TRBV9, the J gene TRBJ2-6, with 11 positions matching TRBD1. V was pared by 3 bases and J by 2 bases, with 7 bases of the junction left unmatched. From germline, CDR1 is SGDLS and CDR2 YYNGEE. The CDR3 has 18 residues. The DNA of the CDR3 is TGTGCCAGCAGCGCGAATCCGGGACAGGGGGCTGGGGCCAACGTCCTGACTTTC. Translation gives CASSANPGQGAGANVLTF. The full variable domain, in which reference TRBV9 and TRBJ2-6 provide the parts outside the CDR3, is DSGVTQTPKHLITATGQRVTLRCSPRSGDLSVYWYQQSLDQGLQFLIQYYNGEERAKGNILERFSAQQFPDLHSELNLSSLELGDSALYFCASSANPGQGAGANVLTFGAGSRLTVL.

The chain carries TRBV5-1 and TRBJ1-2, with TRBD1 identical over 7 bases. The CDR3 extends over 17 amino acids. CDR1 and CDR2 from the germline V gene are SGHRS and YFSETQ. The trim removed 2 bases at V and 2 bases at J, leaving 12 bases unmatched. Here the CDR3 DNA reads TGCGCCAGCAGCTTTACGTCCGGGACAGACCCAAACTATGGCTACACCTTC. The encoded protein is CASSFTSGTDPNYGYTF.

Worth noting for this clone: The same CDR3 can be traced to other DNA sequences in this sample. The genes are TRBV19 and TRBJ1-2; D not certain. CDR3 length: 12 amino acids. Looked up from germline, CDR1 is LNHDA and CDR2 is SQIVND (reference sequence). V lost 4 bases and J 5 bases, leaving 8 bases between the germline ends. Written as DNA, the CDR3 is TGTGCCAGTAGTAACCAAGGGTATGGCTACACCTTC. This sequence encodes CASSNQGYGYTF. Looking up the rest from reference TRBV19 and TRBJ1-2 gives the full variable domain: DGGITQSPKYLFRKEGQNVTLSCEQNLNHDAMYWYRQDPGQGLRLIYYSQIVNDFQKGDIAEGYSVSREKKESFPLTVTSAQKNPTAFYLCASSNQGYGYTFGSGTRLTVV.

This clone was seen a few times. The V call is TRBV30, the J call TRBJ1-1, with 8 bases fitting TRBD1. From germline, CDR1 is GTSNPN and CDR2 SVGIG (reference sequence). Trimming at V came to 4 bases and at J to 0 bases, leaving 4 bases not matched to a gene. The length of the CDR3 is 14 residues. DNA for the CDR3: TGTGCCTGGATCCGGACAGGGTTGAACACTGAAGCTTTCTTT. The encoded protein is CAWIRTGLNTEAFF.

Only one count was recorded for this clone. In the same sample, other DNA sequences code for this CDR3. The V and J genes are TRBV28 and TRBJ1-5; no firm D call. The V end was cut by 2 bases, the J end by 2 bases, with 10 bases between. Looked up from germline, CDR1 is MDHEN and CDR2 is SYDVKM. The CDR3 spans 15 residues. This CDR3 is CASSLGRAGNQPQHF. Written as DNA, the CDR3 is TGTGCCAGCAGTTTAGGTAGGGCTGGCAATCAGCCCCAGCATTTT.

The chain has TRBV4-2 and TRBJ2-2; the D gene could be TRBD1 or TRBD2 (5 bases each). V lost 4 bases and J 5 bases, leaving 23 bases between the germline ends. Germline V gives CDR1 LGHNA, CDR2 YNFKEQ. The CDR3 runs to 18 residues. The CDR3 loop reads CASSLPGLRGRDTGELFF. CDR3 nucleotides: TGTGCCAGCAGCCTCCCCGGACTCAGAGGCAGGGATACCGGGGAGCTGTTTTTT.

The chain couples TRBV10-1 to TRBJ2-1, with 15 bases identical to TRBD2. CDR1 is WNHNN and CDR2 is SYGVQD in the germline V gene (reference sequence). The CDR3 contains 17 residues. V was pared by 6 bases and J by 0 bases, with 3 bases of the junction left unmatched. CDR3 nucleotide sequence: TGCGCCAGCAGCGGACTAGCGGGGGGGAGCTCCTACAATGAGCAGTTCTTC. Residues: CASSGLAGGSSYNEQFF.

A note on this clone: The same CDR3 arises from other DNA sequences in this sample as well. V is TRBV18 and J is TRBJ2-5; 8 nucleotides align to TRBD1. The CDR3 consists of 15 residues. Per the germline V gene, CDR1 is KGHSH and CDR2 is LQKENI. Germline trimming cut 0 bases from V and 2 bases from J; bases unmatched to any gene: 2. CDR3 in DNA: TGTGCCAGCTCACCACCTGGGACAGGACAAGAGACCCAGTACTTC. As protein: CASSPPGTGQETQYF.

The chain carries TRBV30 and TRBJ1-1; D ambiguous. The CDR3 covers 16 residues. Deletions cut 4 bases from V and 1 base from J, with 19 bases between. The germline V gene has CDR1 GTSNPN and CDR2 SVGIG (reference sequence). The CDR3 bases are TGTGCCTGGATGGGCTTTCAAGGCCAGCCGAACACTGAAGCTTTCTTT. Its translation: CAWMGFQGQPNTEAFF.